The clone carrying this TCR beta chain has at least ten counts. Its antigen is not known. Time point given: newly diagnosed GD, antithyroid drugs for less than 3 months. The TCR library used RNA extracted from PBMCs. This record comes from a study of regulatory T cells in long-lasting Graves disease. The TCR beta library used iRepertoire HTBI primers with Arm-PCR amplification of CDR3. MiXCR, applied by TCRdb to the multiplex PCR reads, yields one record per CDR3 protein. The repertoire consists of approximately 400,000 distinct CDR3 sequences, with about 15% occurring once and the leading ten covering 15% to 20%. Broader study findings: Favored gene segments in persistent disease were TRBV28, TRBJ1-2 and TRBJ2-5. Comparison showed that persistent patients shared more public clonotypes (roughly 2,700) than new patients (over 950).

Looked up from germline, CDR1 is LGHDT and CDR2 is YNNKEL (reference sequence). This CDR3 spans 13 amino acids. V gave up 0 bases and J gave up 8 bases, with 10 bases separating them. These data also formed part of another study, on T cells in Graves' hyperthyroidism and ophthalmopathy. This second study notes: A set of HTBI primers served as the primers for a first-round RT-PCR of the TCR CDR3. Most thyroid clonotypes expanded above 0.001 appeared in blood too.

The origin of this receptor is a woman in her twenties or thirties with Graves disease. The material was peripheral blood mononuclear cells (PBMCs), obtained at new diagnosis, from a patient treated with antithyroid drugs. The chain employs TRBV3-1 and TRBJ1-2, with a tentative D call TRBD1 (5 bases). CDR3 DNA: TGTGCCAGCAGCCAAGAAAGGGGCCGGGGCTACACCTTC. Its protein is CASSQERGRGYTF.